One and the same sample provided the 14 T cell receptor beta chains below, sequenced in a study of blood T cell repertoires in COVID-19. The data were produced by immunoSEQ multiplex PCR, yet TCRdb's version contains in-frame clones alone and is incomplete. Among fewer than 25,000 clones listed, over 70% were seen once. The source material was peripheral blood. Receptors originate from a human donor with active COVID-19. The donor label of this sample is uncertain.

As for this clone: Relative to the germline gene, one junction end is altered; a read error may explain this. The genes are TRBV7-7 and TRBJ2-5; D not resolved. CDR3 length: 13 amino acids. Per the germline V gene, CDR1 is SSHAT and CDR2 is FNYEAQ (reference sequence). CDR3: CASSLSPEETQYF. DNA for the CDR3: TGTGCTAGCAGCTTATCCCCGGAAGAGACCCAGTACTTC.

The chain links TRBV15 to TRBJ1-1, with D possibly matching TRBD1 (5 bases). The V gene lost 0 bases and the J gene lost 5 bases, with 16 bases spanning the gap. The CDR3 spans 16 residues. Germline loops: CDR1 LNHNV, CDR2 YYDKDF (reference sequence). The CDR3 DNA reads TGTGCCACCAGCAGAGATCCCCGCAGGGCAGGAACTGAAGCTTTCTTT. It translates to CATSRDPRRAGTEAFF.

This clone was seen a few times. This chain connects TRBV5-1 to TRBJ1-6; TRBD1 aligns across 8 bases. Germline V gene data show CDR1 as SGHRS and CDR2 as YFSETQ. The CDR3 has 16 residues. Losses at the gene ends were 0 bases for V and 5 bases for J; bases not matched to a gene: 4. The CDR3 is CASSLAGTGNNSPLHF. As DNA, the CDR3 is TGCGCCAGCAGCTTGGCCGGGACAGGAAATAATTCACCCCTCCACTTT.

The chain joins TRBV18 to TRBJ1-1; D call uncertain. The V gene's germline CDR1 is KGHSH and CDR2 LQKENI. Trimming removed 2 bases from V and 1 base from J, with 14 bases in between. This CDR3 region has 16 residues. As DNA, the CDR3 is TGTGCCAGCTCACCAATGGTATCCGGGAAGAACACTGAAGCTTTCTTT. Protein sequence: CASSPMVSGKNTEAFF.

J is TRBJ2-1 and V is TRBV7-9, with TRBD2 identical over 10 bases. J was trimmed by 8 bases and V by 4 bases; bases with no gene match: 11. The CDR3 consists of 16 residues. CDR1 SEHNR and CDR2 FQNEAQ come from the germline V gene (reference sequence). The CDR3 nucleotides read TGTGCCAGCAGCTCCATAGCTAGCGGGAGTTTCTATGAGCAGTTCTTC. As protein: CASSSIASGSFYEQFF.

The genes are TRBV7-8 and TRBJ1-2; 11 bases match TRBD1. V dropped 5 bases and J dropped 7; count of bases not matched to a gene: 6. CDR1 and CDR2 (germline): SGHVS, FQNEAQ. The CDR3 covers 14 residues. DNA for the CDR3: TGTGCCAGCAGCCCCGGACAGGGGGCGCTTGGCTACACCTTC. Its protein product is CASSPGQGALGYTF.

This chain connects TRBV21-1 to TRBJ1-4; the table assigns TRBD1, which was not confirmed against the DNA. TRBV21-1 constitutes a pseudogene. The CDR3 totals 19 residues. The CDR3 DNA follows: TGTGCCAGCAGCAAGTCTGGGACAGGGCATTTTACAACTAATGAAAAACTGTTTTTT. Its translation is CASSKSGTGHFTTNEKLFF.

This clone turned up a few times. The V call is TRBV4-2, the J call TRBJ2-3; weak D call: TRBD2 (6 bases). This CDR3 is 14 amino acids long. Germline CDR1 and CDR2: LGHNA and YNFKEQ. Trimming stripped 7 bases from V and 3 bases from J, with 14 bases between. The CDR3 region has the DNA TGTGCCAGCACCACGGGAGTAGGGACAGATACGCAGTATTTT. Translating gives CASTTGVGTDTQYF.

The CDR3 region is CAWSVRATSGGDLYEQYF. Here the CDR3 DNA reads TGTGCCTGGAGTGTAAGGGCGACTAGCGGGGGGGATCTCTACGAGCAGTACTTC. This chain links TRBV30 with TRBJ2-7; TRBD2 agrees at 14 bases. This CDR3 is 18 amino acids long. CDR1 and CDR2 from the germline V gene are GTSNPN and SVGIG (reference sequence). V lost 0 bases to trimming and J lost 3 bases; unmatched junction nucleotides: 10.

The chain combines TRBV30 with TRBJ2-3, with no clear D. This CDR3 has 14 amino acids. Per the germline V gene, CDR1 is GTSNPN and CDR2 is SVGIG (reference sequence). V lost 0 bases, J lost 3 bases, and 10 bases lay in between. DNA of the CDR3: TGTGCCTGGAGTGTACTGAGGTCTACAGATACGCAGTATTTT. It yields the protein CAWSVLRSTDTQYF. Using reference TRBV30 and TRBJ2-3 for the parts outside the CDR3, the full variable domain is SQTIHQWPATLVQPVGSPLSLECTVEGTSNPNLYWYRQAAGRGLQLLFYSVGIGQISSEVPQNLSASRPQDRQFILSSKKLLLSDSGFYLCAWSVLRSTDTQYFGPGTRLTVL.

The chain recombines TRBV9 with TRBJ2-3; perhaps TRBD2 as D (5 bases). The CDR3 is 14 residues long. V lost 4 bases and J 0 bases, leaving 9 bases between the germline ends. CDR1 SGDLS and CDR2 YYNGEE come from the germline V gene. In nucleotides, the CDR3 is TGTGCCAGCAGCACACGGACTAGCACAGATACGCAGTATTTT. Translation gives CASSTRTSTDTQYF.

The genes are TRBV5-1 and TRBJ2-3, with a possible D match to TRBD2 (6 bases). Per the germline V gene, CDR1 is SGHRS and CDR2 is YFSETQ. This CDR3 has 16 residues. The V and J ends lost 1 base and 2 bases respectively, with 14 bases between them. The CDR3 here is CASSLQRTGDTDTQYF. Here the CDR3 DNA reads TGCGCCAGCAGCTTGCAACGGACGGGAGACACAGATACGCAGTATTTT.

The count of this clone is one. The chain is built from TRBV7-9 and TRBJ2-7; the D gene is possibly TRBD2 (6 bases). From germline, CDR1 is SEHNR and CDR2 FQNEAQ (reference sequence). V was trimmed by 1 base and J by 2 bases, leaving 24 bases between them. This CDR3 has 19 amino acids. CDR3 sequence reads: CASSLGAGFMGPGTYEQYF. In DNA, the CDR3 is TGTGCCAGCAGCTTAGGTGCGGGGTTTATGGGCCCGGGAACCTACGAGCAGTACTTC.

The gene calls are TRBV6-6 and TRBJ1-5; TRBD1 matches 9 bases. Germline loops: CDR1 MNHNY, CDR2 SVGAGI (reference sequence). The trim removed 5 bases at V and 6 bases at J, leaving 11 bases unmatched. This CDR3 is 16 amino acids long. As DNA, the CDR3 is TGTGCCAGCAGTCGAACCGGGACAGGGCCGAGTCAGCCCCAGCATTTT. It specifies CASSRTGTGPSQPQHF.